The next 22 T cell receptor beta chains were all read from a single sample in a study of CD8+ T cells in alopecia areata. Treatment: oral pan-JAK inhibitor, 5-10 mg twice daily. Investigators isolated RNA and reverse transcribed it into cDNA to act as the sequencing template. Measured with immunoSEQ multiplex PCR; TCRdb has only the in-frame clones, and not every one. The data contain 170,000 or so clones, around 50% of them singletons. The starting material was CD8+ T cells sorted from blood, obtained at week 24, from a patient treated with tofacitinib. Receptors originate from a human donor with alopecia areata.

V gene TRBV4-1 combines with J gene TRBJ1-2, with TRBD1 matching over 10 bases. The germline gives CDR1 MGHRA, CDR2 YSYEKL. With V trimmed by 4 bases and J by 6 bases, 2 bases remained unmatched. The CDR3 has 13 residues. CDR3 nucleotide sequence: TGCGCCAGCAGCCCCGGGACAGGGGATGGCTACACCTTC. Residues: CASSPGTGDGYTF.

The chain has TRBV7-9 and TRBJ2-3, with TRBD2 as a possible D gene (5 bases). This CDR3 has 13 amino acids. Germline CDR1 is SEHNR and CDR2 is FQNEAQ (reference sequence). Deletions cut 5 bases from V and 6 bases from J, with 12 bases between. CDR3 DNA: TGTGCCAGCAGCCCACCCCAGCGGGATACGCAGTATTTT. This translates into CASSPPQRDTQYF. Supplemented by reference TRBV7-9 and TRBJ2-3, the full variable domain reads DTGVSQNPRHKITKRGQNVTFRCDPISEHNRLYWYRQTLGQGPEFLTYFQNEAQLEKSRLLSDRFSAERPKGSFSTLEIQRTEQGDSAMYLCASSPPQRDTQYFGPGTRLTVL.

This clone was detected only a few times. V gene TRBV10-3 combines with J gene TRBJ1-5; 7 bases map to TRBD1. V lost 8 bases, J lost 1 base, and 8 bases stayed unmatched. Germline V lookup: CDR1 ENHRY, CDR2 SYGVKD. The CDR3 has 15 residues. Here the CDR3 reads CAIRQGLASNQPQHF. The CDR3 nucleotides are TGTGCCATCCGACAGGGCCTCGCGAGCAATCAGCCCCAGCATTTT.

This clone was counted between two and nine times. This sequence joins TRBV14 and TRBJ1-1; D not resolved. CDR1 is SGHDN, CDR2 FVKESK, per germline. This CDR3 has 12 residues. Trimming took 1 base from V and 3 from J, leaving 3 bases between them. This CDR3 reads CASSQGYTEAFF. As DNA, the CDR3 is TGTGCCAGCAGCCAAGGGTACACTGAAGCTTTCTTT.

V and J are TRBV4-2 and TRBJ2-3, with 12 bases fitting TRBD2. CDR3 length: 14 residues. The germline V gene has CDR1 LGHNA and CDR2 YNFKEQ. The V gene end was trimmed by 8 bases and the J gene end by 5 bases; junction bases not matched to a gene: 5. CDR3 region: CASHLAGGQDTQYF. CDR3 sequence (DNA): TGTGCCAGCCACCTAGCGGGGGGGCAAGATACGCAGTATTTT.

The V and J genes are TRBV7-8 and TRBJ2-7; 7 bases agree with TRBD2. Germline CDR1 is SGHVS and CDR2 is FQNEAQ. CDR3 length equals 12 residues. The chain's CDR3 is CASRGAGYEQYF. Written as DNA, the CDR3 is TGTGCAAGCCGGGGAGCGGGGTACGAGCAGTACTTC.

This clone occurred a few times. V and J are TRBV2 and TRBJ2-1; no clear D gene. This CDR3 has 12 residues. Looked up from germline, CDR1 is SNHLY and CDR2 is FYNNEI. Between the trimmed V and J ends, which lost 4 bases and 8 bases, there was a span of 9 bases. The DNA for the CDR3 is TGTGCCAGCAGTGGGTTTGTCCATGAGCAGTTCTTC. Encoded protein: CASSGFVHEQFF.

This clone appeared a few times. The sample contains more than one DNA sequence encoding this CDR3. The chain is built from TRBV30 and TRBJ2-3; a weak D match, TRBD2 (5 bases). V was shortened by 2 bases and J by 0 bases, with 6 bases between the two germline ends. There are 13 residues in the CDR3. CDR1 is GTSNPN and CDR2 is SVGIG in the germline V gene (reference sequence). The CDR3 DNA reads as TGTGCCTGGAGTAGCGGTAGCACAGATACGCAGTATTTT. It codes for CAWSSGSTDTQYF.

The chain is built from TRBV27 and TRBJ2-7; TRBD1 aligns across 7 bases. The CDR3 is 13 residues long. Per the germline V gene, CDR1 is MNHEY and CDR2 is SMNVEV (reference sequence). V was clipped by 8 bases and J by 2 bases; unmatched bases: 6. CDR3 DNA sequence: TGTGCCAGCCCGACAGGGTCCCCCTACGAGCAGTACTTC. Its translation is CASPTGSPYEQYF.

The chain's CDR3 is CASSVGTGDEKLFF. CDR3 coding DNA: TGTGCCAGCAGCGTGGGGACAGGGGATGAAAAACTGTTTTTT. This chain joins TRBV9 and TRBJ1-4; TRBD1 matches at 10 bases. CDR1 SGDLS and CDR2 YYNGEE come from the germline V gene. The CDR3 is made up of 14 amino acids. V dropped 2 bases and J dropped 6; count of bases not matched to a gene: 1.

This clone was recorded a few times. The chain recombines TRBV11-2 with TRBJ2-7; tentatively, D is TRBD2 (5 bases). Trimming took off 3 bases at V and 6 bases at J, with 12 bases between the two ends. Germline lookup yields CDR1 SGHAT and CDR2 FQNNGV. The CDR3 is made up of 13 amino acids. CDR3 sequence: CASSFVGEPEQYF. CDR3 bases: TGTGCCAGCAGCTTCGTCGGGGAGCCCGAGCAGTACTTC.

The chain combines TRBV15 with TRBJ2-7; D is uncertain. Per germline, CDR1 LNHNV and CDR2 YYDKDF (reference sequence). The germline V and J ends were trimmed by 0 bases and 6 bases, with 12 bases remaining between them. The CDR3 is 14 amino acids. The chain's CDR3 is CATSREGGVAEQYF. In DNA form, the CDR3 reads TGTGCCACCAGCAGAGAAGGTGGGGTGGCCGAGCAGTACTTC.

The V and J genes are TRBV27 and TRBJ2-7; 8 bases match TRBD1. Germline V gene data show CDR1 as MNHEY and CDR2 as SMNVEV (reference sequence). Unmatched junction bases numbered 6, after V lost 6 bases and J lost 2 bases. The CDR3 is made up of 14 amino acids. The CDR3 DNA reads as TGTGCCAGCAGCGCTGCGACAGGGGCCTACGAGCAGTACTTC. This translates into CASSAATGAYEQYF.

This rearrangement joins TRBV19 to TRBJ2-1, with 11 bases that match TRBD2. The CDR3 runs 16 residues. V was pared by 5 bases and J by 4 bases, with 7 bases of the junction left unmatched. Germline V CDR1 and CDR2: LNHDA, SQIVND (reference sequence). In nucleotides, the CDR3 is TGTGCCAGTAGTTATCGACTAGCGGGGCCGTACAATGAGCAGTTCTTC. This codes for CASSYRLAGPYNEQFF. Combining the CDR3 with reference TRBV19 and TRBJ2-1 gives the whole variable domain DGGITQSPKYLFRKEGQNVTLSCEQNLNHDAMYWYRQDPGQGLRLIYYSQIVNDFQKGDIAEGYSVSREKKESFPLTVTSAQKNPTAFYLCASSYRLAGPYNEQFFGPGTRLTVL.

The rearrangement links TRBV11-2 to TRBJ2-3; D is perhaps TRBD2 (6 bases). The CDR3 contains 15 residues. With 3 bases removed from V and 5 bases from J, the gap between germline ends came to 15 bases. Germline CDR1 is SGHAT and CDR2 is FQNNGV. CDR3: CASSFGGALLDTQYF. The CDR3 DNA reads TGTGCCAGCAGCTTCGGCGGGGCCCTTTTAGATACGCAGTATTTT.

This clone occurred many times. The chain employs TRBV13 and TRBJ1-1; TRBD1 aligns across 10 bases. J gave up 8 bases and V 5 bases, and 11 bases lay outside the gene matches. Germline V CDR1 and CDR2: PRHDT, FYEKMQ (reference sequence). The length of the CDR3 is 15 residues. CDR3 protein: CASSPSGQGKKEAFF. CDR3 DNA sequence: TGTGCCAGCAGCCCATCGGGACAGGGGAAAAAGGAAGCTTTCTTT.

The chain is built from TRBV29-1 and TRBJ2-3; D may be TRBD2 (7 bases). V was cut by 6 bases and J by 1 base, with 17 bases left in between. The germline V gene encodes CDR1 SQVTM and CDR2 ANQGSEA. There are 15 residues in the CDR3. The CDR3 reads CSVEGGDLGTDTQYF. The CDR3 coding sequence is TGCAGCGTGGAGGGGGGGGATCTAGGCACAGATACGCAGTATTTT.

This clone was seen only a few times. J is TRBJ1-2 and V is TRBV30, with D possibly matching TRBD1 (5 bases). Germline CDR1 and CDR2: GTSNPN and SVGIG (reference sequence). The CDR3 totals 13 residues. The V gene lost 3 bases and the J gene lost 4 bases, with 12 bases spanning the gap. The CDR3 here is CAWRFDSLYGYTF. DNA of the CDR3: TGTGCCTGGAGGTTCGACAGCCTCTATGGCTACACCTTC.

For the CDR3, the DNA is TGCAGCGTTGACACCCCCTACGAGCAGTACTTC. Translation: CSVDTPYEQYF. The genes are TRBV29-1 and TRBJ2-7; D not certain. V was pared by 3 bases and J by 2 bases, with 5 bases between. The CDR3 is made up of 11 amino acids. Germline V gene sequence: CDR1 SQVTM, CDR2 ANQGSEA.

This clone was seen a few times. The rearrangement joins TRBV30 to TRBJ2-6; D gene uncertain. Per germline, CDR1 GTSNPN and CDR2 SVGIG (reference sequence). The CDR3 length is 13 residues. V was trimmed by 3 bases and J by 7 bases, leaving 10 bases between them. The CDR3: CAWSGEDANVLTF. The CDR3 nucleotides are TGTGCCTGGAGCGGCGAGGACGCCAACGTCCTGACTTTC.

The rearrangement uses TRBV5-6 and TRBJ1-1; D gene ambiguous. Trimming took off 2 bases at V and 0 bases at J, with 8 bases between the two ends. The CDR3 spans 14 residues. Per the germline V gene, CDR1 is SGHDT and CDR2 is YYEEEE. The CDR3 DNA follows: TGTGCCAGCAGCTTCCCAACGATGAACACTGAAGCTTTCTTT. Translating it yields CASSFPTMNTEAFF.

The chain combines TRBV5-6 with TRBJ1-1; D is unclear. The CDR3 extends over 12 amino acids. The V gene's germline CDR1 is SGHDT and CDR2 YYEEEE. V lost 6 bases, J lost 0 bases, and 6 bases lay in between. The CDR3 bases are TGTGCCAGCACCGGTCTGAACACTGAAGCTTTCTTT. This encodes CASTGLNTEAFF.